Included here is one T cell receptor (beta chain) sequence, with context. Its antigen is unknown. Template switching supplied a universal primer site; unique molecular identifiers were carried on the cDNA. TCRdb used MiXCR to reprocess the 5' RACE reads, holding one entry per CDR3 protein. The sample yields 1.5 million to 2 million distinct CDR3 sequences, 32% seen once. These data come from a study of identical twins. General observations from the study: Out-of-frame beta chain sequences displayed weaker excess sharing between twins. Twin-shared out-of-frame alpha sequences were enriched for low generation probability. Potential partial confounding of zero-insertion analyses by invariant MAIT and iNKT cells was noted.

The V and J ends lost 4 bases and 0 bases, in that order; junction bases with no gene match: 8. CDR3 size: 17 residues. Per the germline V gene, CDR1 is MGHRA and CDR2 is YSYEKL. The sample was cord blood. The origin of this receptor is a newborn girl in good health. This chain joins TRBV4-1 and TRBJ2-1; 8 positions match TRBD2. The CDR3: CASSPPAGVSSYNEQFF. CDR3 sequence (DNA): TGCGCCAGCAGCCCTCCAGCGGGGGTAAGCTCCTACAATGAGCAGTTCTTC.